The 21 T cell receptor beta chains presented below share a single source sample, sequenced in a study of T cell responses to AZD1222 COVID-19 vaccine. Clones were sequenced by immunoSEQ multiplex PCR, and TCRdb holds only the in-frame ones, with some missing. The data show roughly 180,000 clones, roughly 90% seen once. This material consisted of peripheral blood, taken on day 0 of AZD1222 vaccination. All receptors come from an adult in good health.

This clone was seen once. This chain connects TRBV7-8 to TRBJ2-1, with 8 positions matching TRBD2. This CDR3 spans 15 amino acids. V trimming: 1 base; J trimming: 7 bases; junction bases outside the gene matches: 6. CDR1 and CDR2 (germline): SGHVS, FQNEAQ. CDR3 protein: CASSLEGLDRNEQFF. CDR3 sequence (DNA): TGTGCCAGCAGCTTAGAGGGACTAGATCGAAATGAGCAGTTCTTC.

This sequence joins TRBV19 and TRBJ1-1; 7 bases are shared with TRBD1. The CDR3 runs to 14 residues. CDR1 is LNHDA, CDR2 SQIVND, per germline (reference sequence). After removal of 3 bases from V and 2 bases from J, the junction contained 3 bases not matched to a gene. CDR3 loop: CASSMTGLNTEAFF. The CDR3 nucleotides read TGTGCCAGTAGTATGACAGGGCTAAACACTGAAGCTTTCTTT.

J is TRBJ1-5 and V is TRBV29-1; 8 bases are shared with TRBD1. V gave up 4 bases and J gave up 6 bases; unmatched junction bases: 8. In germline, CDR1 is SQVTM, CDR2 ANQGSEA. The CDR3 runs to 14 residues. CDR3 nucleotides: TGCAGCGTTGGCGGACAGGGTATGGGTCAGCCCCAGCATTTT. This gives the protein CSVGGQGMGQPQHF.

V usage is TRBV4-1 and J usage is TRBJ1-1; 7 nucleotides match TRBD1. CDR3 size: 14 residues. CDR1 MGHRA and CDR2 YSYEKL come from the germline V gene. Trimming took 0 bases from V and 7 from J; bases not matched to a gene: 5. The CDR3 reads CASSQDRQGFEAFF. Here the CDR3 DNA reads TGCGCCAGCAGCCAAGACCGACAGGGATTTGAAGCTTTCTTT.

The genes are TRBV12-3 or TRBV12-4 and TRBJ1-2; no definite D call. The CDR3 runs 11 residues. V was trimmed by 1 base and J by 8 bases, leaving 5 bases between them. CDR3 sequence: CASSLGRGYTF. As DNA, the CDR3 is TGTGCCAGCAGTTTAGGTAGAGGCTACACCTTC.

The J gene is TRBJ2-7, the V gene TRBV5-1; 9 bases match TRBD1. V lost 0 bases, J lost 6 bases, and 10 bases stayed unmatched. Germline V gene data show CDR1 as SGHRS and CDR2 as YFSETQ. There are 16 residues in the CDR3. CDR3 nucleotides: TGCGCCAGCAGCTTGGTTCCGGGGACAGGGTTGGGCGAGCAGTACTTC. Translation: CASSLVPGTGLGEQYF.

About this clone: The CDR3 carries no conserved terminal phenylalanine or tryptophan, so it likely arises from a read error. No DNA is shown, since the ends of the CDR3 on it are uncertain; the CDR3 is the one TCRdb lists. V usage is TRBV4-2 and J usage is TRBJ1-1. Counting both end residues, the CDR3 totals 13 amino acids. Germline CDR1 reads LGHNA; CDR2 reads YNFKEQ. This CDR3 is CASSQETFRGLEI.

This chain joins TRBV5-1 and TRBJ2-4; D remains unclear. From germline, CDR1 is SGHRS and CDR2 YFSETQ. The germline V and J ends were trimmed by 0 bases and 8 bases, with 12 bases remaining between them. The CDR3 is made up of 14 amino acids. The DNA of the CDR3 is TGCGCCAGCAGCTTGGGATGGGTTACGGACATTCAGTACTTC. It codes for CASSLGWVTDIQYF.

The chain links TRBV18 to TRBJ1-1, with D maybe TRBD1 (6 bases). Germline CDR1 reads KGHSH; CDR2 reads LQKENI. The CDR3 length is 17 residues. Trimming removed 1 base at V and 1 base at J, with 16 bases between. Here the CDR3 reads CASSPRARQASNTEAFF. The CDR3 DNA is TGTGCCAGCTCACCACGCGCCCGACAGGCGTCGAACACTGAAGCTTTCTTT.

The chain combines TRBV18 with TRBJ1-6; 7 nucleotides match TRBD1. J gave up 10 bases and V 4 bases, and 7 bases lay outside the gene matches. Germline CDR1 and CDR2: KGHSH and LQKENI. The CDR3 loop spans 14 amino acids. In DNA, the CDR3 is TGTGCCAGCTCACAAGACAGGGCAGGCTCACCCCTCCACTTT. Translating it yields CASSQDRAGSPLHF.

J is TRBJ2-7 and V is TRBV4-1; a weak D match, TRBD2 (6 bases). V was shortened by 1 base and J by 0 bases, with 10 bases between the two germline ends. The germline V gene has CDR1 MGHRA and CDR2 YSYEKL. CDR3 size: 15 residues. CDR3 sequence: CASSQGGLYSYEQYF. In DNA, the CDR3 is TGCGCCAGCAGCCAAGGGGGACTTTACTCCTACGAGCAGTACTTC.

V usage is TRBV7-2 and J usage is TRBJ1-1, with D possibly matching TRBD1 (5 bases). The ends were cut back, 5 bases at V and 1 base at J, with 14 bases in the middle. The CDR3 extends over 15 amino acids. The germline CDR1 and CDR2 sequences are SGHTA and FQGNSA. CDR3 DNA: TGTGCCAGCAGCCCCCGGGGACTGAGGAACACTGAAGCTTTCTTT. This translates into CASSPRGLRNTEAFF.

This clone was detected only once. The chain combines TRBV18 with TRBJ2-3; D might be TRBD1 or TRBD2, each matching 5 bases. In germline, CDR1 is KGHSH, CDR2 LQKENI. This CDR3 is built from 15 residues. V lost 3 bases and J 4 bases, leaving 14 bases between the germline ends. CDR3 residues: CASSPRGRGADTQYF. The CDR3 DNA follows: TGTGCCAGCTCACCCCGGGGCCGCGGCGCAGATACGCAGTATTTT.

The chain combines TRBV19 with TRBJ1-6, with TRBD1 matching 9 bases. The CDR3 extends over 14 amino acids. CDR1 LNHDA and CDR2 SQIVND come from the germline V gene (reference sequence). Trimming took 5 bases from V and 10 from J; bases not matched to a gene: 6. Here the CDR3 reads CASSVQGARSPLHF. CDR3 sequence (DNA): TGTGCCAGTAGTGTACAGGGGGCTAGATCACCCCTCCACTTT.

The V and J genes are TRBV21-1 and TRBJ2-3; TRBD2 was called by the table and not checked on the DNA. TRBV21-1 is reported as a pseudogene. This CDR3 is built from 21 residues. The CDR3 DNA is TGTGCCAACCTGGGGTGCCAAGCAAAGAAGGGGGATGGGACTAGCACCCATACGCAGTATTTT. Translating it yields CANLGCQAKKGDGTSTHTQYF.

The gene calls are TRBV11-2 and TRBJ2-1, with 12 bases matching TRBD2. CDR1 and CDR2 from the germline V gene are SGHAT and FQNNGV. With V trimmed by 4 bases and J by 5 bases, 6 bases remained unmatched. This CDR3 is built from 16 residues. CDR3 loop: CASSSSTSGRHNEQFF. The CDR3 region has the DNA TGTGCCAGCAGCTCGTCGACTAGCGGGAGACACAATGAGCAGTTCTTC. Looking up the rest from reference TRBV11-2 and TRBJ2-1 gives the full variable domain: EAGVAQSPRYKIIEKRQSVAFWCNPISGHATLYWYQQILGQGPKLLIQFQNNGVVDDSQLPKDRFSAERLKGVDSTLKIQPAKLEDSAVYLCASSSSTSGRHNEQFFGPGTRLTVL.

The CDR3 coding sequence is TGTGCCAGCTCATCGCAGGGAAGAGTCTATGGCTACACCTTC. This encodes CASSSQGRVYGYTF. V and J are TRBV18 and TRBJ1-2; D might be TRBD1 (5 bases). The V end was cut by 5 bases, the J end by 4 bases, with 14 bases between. This CDR3 has 14 amino acids. Germline lookup yields CDR1 KGHSH and CDR2 LQKENI.

This chain joins TRBV7-2 and TRBJ2-5; possible D gene TRBD1, 5 bases. V lost 5 bases and J 7 bases, leaving 14 bases between the germline ends. Per the germline V gene, CDR1 is SGHTA and CDR2 is FQGNSA. The CDR3 has 13 amino acids. CDR3 in amino acids: CASSRGASRTQYF. For the CDR3, the DNA is TGTGCCAGCAGCCGTGGGGCCTCTAGGACCCAGTACTTC. The full variable domain, rest sourced from reference TRBV7-2 and TRBJ2-5, is GAGVSQSPSNKVTEKGKDVELRCDPISGHTALYWYRQSLGQGLEFLIYFQGNSAPDKSGLPSDRFSAERTGGSVSTLTIQRTQQEDSAVYLCASSRGASRTQYFGPGTRLLVL.

This chain links TRBV5-1 with TRBJ2-3; TRBD1 might be the D (5 bases). Deletions cut 1 base from V and 1 base from J, with 10 bases between. The CDR3 covers 15 residues. From germline, CDR1 is SGHRS and CDR2 YFSETQ. CDR3 DNA: TGCGCCAGCAGCTTGCAGGGATCGGGCACAGATACGCAGTATTTT. It is translated as CASSLQGSGTDTQYF.

The chain joins TRBV18 to TRBJ2-7; D possibly corresponds to TRBD1 (5 bases). This CDR3 is 13 amino acids long. The V and J ends lost 6 bases and 2 bases respectively, with 11 bases between them. Germline V gene lookup returns CDR1 KGHSH and CDR2 LQKENI. The CDR3 DNA reads as TGTGCCAGCTCTTTCGGACAAGCCTACGAGCAGTACTTC. Translating it yields CASSFGQAYEQYF. The full variable domain, completed using reference TRBV18 and TRBJ2-7, is NAGVMQNPRHLVRRRGQEARLRCSPMKGHSHVYWYRQLPEEGLKFMVYLQKENIIDESGMPKERFSAEFPKEGPSILRIQQVVRGDSAAYFCASSFGQAYEQYFGPGTRLTVT.

This chain joins TRBV19 and TRBJ1-1; D possibly corresponds to TRBD1 (6 bases). V was pared by 7 bases and J by 3 bases, with 12 bases between. The CDR3 is 13 amino acids. Germline V gives CDR1 LNHDA, CDR2 SQIVND (reference sequence). The CDR3 reads CASTRGRDTEAFF. The CDR3 nucleotides read TGTGCCAGTACCAGGGGCCGAGACACTGAAGCTTTCTTT. Based on the CDR3 plus reference TRBV19 and TRBJ1-1, the full variable domain is DGGITQSPKYLFRKEGQNVTLSCEQNLNHDAMYWYRQDPGQGLRLIYYSQIVNDFQKGDIAEGYSVSREKKESFPLTVTSAQKNPTAFYLCASTRGRDTEAFFGQGTRLTVV.